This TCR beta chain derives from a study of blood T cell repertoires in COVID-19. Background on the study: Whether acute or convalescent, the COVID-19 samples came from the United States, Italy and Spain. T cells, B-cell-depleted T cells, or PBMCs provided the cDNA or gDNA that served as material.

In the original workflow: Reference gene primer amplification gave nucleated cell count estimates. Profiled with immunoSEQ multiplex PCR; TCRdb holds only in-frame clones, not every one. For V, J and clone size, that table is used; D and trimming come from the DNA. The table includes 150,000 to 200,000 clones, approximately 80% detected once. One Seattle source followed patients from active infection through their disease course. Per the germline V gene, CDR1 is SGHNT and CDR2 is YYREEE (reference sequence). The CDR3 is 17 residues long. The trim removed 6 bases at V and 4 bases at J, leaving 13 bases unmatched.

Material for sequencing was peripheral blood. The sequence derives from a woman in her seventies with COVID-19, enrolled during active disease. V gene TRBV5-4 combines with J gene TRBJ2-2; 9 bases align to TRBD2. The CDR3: CASMLGAGGPGTGELFF. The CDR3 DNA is TGTGCCAGCATGTTGGGGGCGGGAGGGCCCGGCACCGGGGAGCTGTTTTTT.